Only a few counts were recorded for the clone carrying this T cell receptor (beta chain). What it binds is unknown. The record originates from a study of beta chain features in type 1 diabetes. General study points: PCR might favor shorter templates, equally in patients and controls. A moderate, significant TCRB CDR3 shortening appeared in type 1 diabetes across four CD4+ subsets. Within the patient group, naive, central memory and Treg TCRB repertoires appeared more similar to each other than within healthy donors. The study found fewer insertions and more deletions at VDJ junctions in type 1 diabetes patients.

The CDR3 extends over 13 amino acids. CDR1 is SGHRS, CDR2 YFSETQ, per germline. Trimming stripped 0 bases from V and 0 bases from J, with 4 bases between. Expressed TCRB transcripts were sequenced, since all the RNA that had been isolated was reverse transcribed. The data were produced by immunoSEQ multiplex PCR, yet TCRdb's version contains in-frame clones alone and is incomplete. Of about 660,000 clones listed, about 14% are singletons. This chain uses TRBV5-1 with TRBJ2-7; D is ambiguous. This clonotype was obtained from a man younger than 30 with type 1 diabetes. The sample consisted of naive CD4+ T cells from blood. CDR3 protein: CASSLASSYEQYF. The CDR3 DNA is TGCGCCAGCAGCTTGGCGAGCTCCTACGAGCAGTACTTC. Using reference TRBV5-1 and TRBJ2-7 for the parts outside the CDR3, the full variable domain is KAGVTQTPRYLIKTRGQQVTLSCSPISGHRSVSWYQQTPGQGLQFLFEYFSETQRNKGNFPGRFSGRQFSNSRSEMNVSTLELGDSALYLCASSLASSYEQYFGPGTRLTVT.